A selection of T cell receptor beta chains follows, all from one sample in a study of cytotoxic CD8 clonotypes in ibrutinib-treated CLL. Only in-frame clones appear in the TCRdb table, and some are missing; sequencing was by immunoSEQ multiplex PCR. The sample has some 120,000 clones, roughly 57% seen once; the top ten hold 37%. The sequencing here drew on PBMCs, taken after 24 months of ibrutinib treatment. Source of these receptors: a human donor with chronic lymphocytic leukemia. Both conserved end residues are part of each CDR3. The D gene is left open where the match is weak. Size tells how often a clone was seen (once, few, many) or the class of an expanded clone, and some rows leave it out.

.	once	TRBV19	TRBJ2-2	TGTGCCAGTGACTCCACCGGGGAGCTGTTTTTT	CASDSTGELFF
TRBD1	.	TRBV5-1	TRBJ1-1	TGCGCCAGCAGCTTGGGCAGGGGGCGCTCGGACACTGAAGCTTTCTTT	CASSLGRGRSDTEAFF
.	few	TRBV29-1	TRBJ2-1	TGCAGCGCTACCAGGGGCAATGAGCAGTTCTTC	CSATRGNEQFF
TRBD1	.	TRBV11-3	TRBJ2-5	TGTGCCAGCAGCCGGACAGGACAAGAGACCCAGTACTTC	CASSRTGQETQYF
.	.	TRBV29-1	TRBJ1-2	TGCAGCGTTGAGAGGGGAGGCTACACCTTC	CSVERGGYTF
.	.	TRBV6-5	TRBJ1-5	TGTGCCAGCACCTTGAAGGATCAGCCCCAGCATTTT	CASTLKDQPQHF
.	.	TRBV5-6	TRBJ1-4	TGTGCCAGCAGCGGGGGAGCGTTCGGGAGGGACGAAAAACTGTTTTTT	CASSGGAFGRDEKLFF
TRBD1	.	TRBV29-1	TRBJ2-5	TGCAGCGTTGGCCCCCAGGGGGCCGAGACCCAGTACTTC	CSVGPQGAETQYF
TRBD1	many	TRBV11-3	TRBJ1-2	TGTGCCAGCAGCTCCGGACGGGACAGGGACGGTGGCTACACCTTC	CASSSGRDRDGGYTF
TRBD2	.	TRBV28	TRBJ2-5	TGTGCCAGCAGCCGCCGACTAGCGGGGGCCCAAGAGACCCAGTACTTC	CASSRRLAGAQETQYF
.	.	TRBV7-9	TRBJ2-1	TGTGCCAGCAGCGCCGGCGAAACAGGGTACCTCTTGAATGAGCAGTTCTTC	CASSAGETGYLLNEQFF
TRBD1	few	TRBV6-5	TRBJ1-6	TGTGCCAGCAGTACAGTACAGGGGAATGGTTCACCCCTCCACTTT	CASSTVQGNGSPLHF
.	many	TRBV7-8	TRBJ2-5	TGTGCCAGCAGGAACAGGGTTTGGGAAGAGACCCAGTACTTC	CASRNRVWEETQYF
.	.	TRBV13	TRBJ1-1	TGTGCCAGCAGCTTAGGGCTAGTCGGGAGGAACACTGAAGCTTTCTTT	CASSLGLVGRNTEAFF
.	.	TRBV28	TRBJ1-5	TGTGCCAGCAGTTTAGGACAGTACAATCAGCCCCAGCATTTT	CASSLGQYNQPQHF
.	.	TRBV20-1	TRBJ2-1	TGCAGTGCTACCCCGTCGGATGAGCAGTTCTTC	CSATPSDEQFF
TRBD2	few	TRBV19	TRBJ2-3	TGTGCCAGTAGTCCTAGCGGGGGGTCTTCAGATACGCAGTATTTT	CASSPSGGSSDTQYF
TRBD1	.	TRBV7-9	TRBJ1-1	TGTGCCAGCAGCTTCAGTCAGGGGGCGCATGAAGCTTTCTTT	CASSFSQGAHEAFF
TRBD1	once	TRBV5-5	TRBJ2-7	TGTGCCAGCAGCTTGCAAACCGGGACAGGGCTTAGCTCCTACGAGCAGTACTTC	CASSLQTGTGLSSYEQYF
.	.	TRBV19	TRBJ2-3	TGTGCCAGTAGTGACAGGAGCACAGATACGCAGTATTTT	CASSDRSTDTQYF
.	.	TRBV5-4	TRBJ2-1	TGTGCCAGCAGCTGGGGTACGCATCTCCACGTTAATGAGCAGTTCTTC	CASSWGTHLHVNEQFF
TRBD1	.	TRBV5-1	TRBJ2-2	TGCGCCAGCAGCCCAAGGACAGGGGACACCGGGGAGCTGTTTTTT	CASSPRTGDTGELFF
.	.	TRBV2	TRBJ2-1	TGTGCCAGCAGTGGGGACTTCGTGAATGAGCAGTTCTTC	CASSGDFVNEQFF
.	few	TRBV5-1	TRBJ1-1	TGCGCCAGCAGCTTGGCCGCAGGCAGGGGGAACACTGAAGCTTTCTTT	CASSLAAGRGNTEAFF
TRBD2	once	TRBV9	TRBJ2-1	TGTGCCAGCAGCGCTGGGACTAGCCTCCCCAATGAGCAGTTCTTC	CASSAGTSLPNEQFF
TRBD1	.	TRBV5-4	TRBJ1-1	TGTGCCAGCAGCTGGGGGGACAGGGGTTATATTTACACTGAAGCTTTCTTT	CASSWGDRGYIYTEAFF
.	.	TRBV7-8	TRBJ1-2	TGTGCCAGCAGCTTAGAGAACAGGAACTATGGCTACACCTTC	CASSLENRNYGYTF
.	.	TRBV30	TRBJ1-2	TGTGCCCTCATAAAGGGGGGGGGAAGCTATGGCTACACCTTC	CALIKGGGSYGYTF
.	.	TRBV27	TRBJ2-2	TGTGCCAGCAGTTCCCACTCAATGGGCAGGGGGAACACCGGGGAGCTGTTTTTT	CASSSHSMGRGNTGELFF
TRBD1	.	TRBV6-5	TRBJ2-7	TGTGCCAGCAGTTACAGCGGACAGGGATCCTACGAGCAGTACTTC	CASSYSGQGSYEQYF